Listed here are 17 T cell receptor beta chains from one sample, sequenced in a study of metastatic and nonmetastatic thyroid tumors. TCRdb recomputed clones from the PCR reads via MiXCR. This table has approximately 19,000 clones, about 33% appearing once. Thyroid surgery was preceded by no treatment in any patient. Sequencing was done on a sample of tumor tissue. Receptors originate from a male donor with papillary thyroid cancer or a benign thyroid nodule (not recorded which). Some clones in this sample may be carry-over from other donors' samples.

The chain is built from TRBV5-1 and TRBJ1-1; 7 nucleotides line up with TRBD1. The germline V gene has CDR1 SGHRS and CDR2 YFSETQ. The CDR3 runs 15 residues. After removal of 3 bases from V and 0 bases from J, the junction contained 5 bases not matched to a gene. CDR3 sequence: CASSSLQGMNTEAFF. CDR3 sequence (DNA): TGCGCCAGCAGCTCCTTACAGGGGATGAACACTGAAGCTTTCTTT.

V and J are TRBV5-1 and TRBJ1-1, with TRBD1 matching 12 bases. J was trimmed by 3 bases and V by 5 bases; bases with no gene match: 8. In germline, CDR1 is SGHRS, CDR2 YFSETQ. The CDR3 is 16 amino acids. The DNA of the CDR3 is TGCGCCAGCAGTCCCCAGGGACAGGGGGCGGACACTGAAGCTTTCTTT. Amino acid sequence: CASSPQGQGADTEAFF.

This clone turned up a few times. V and J are TRBV28 and TRBJ2-3; D might be TRBD2 (6 bases). The V and J ends lost 8 bases and 7 bases respectively, with 16 bases between them. CDR1 is MDHEN and CDR2 is SYDVKM in the germline V gene. CDR3 length: 13 residues. The CDR3 region is CASGTLAANTQYF. The CDR3 DNA sequence: TGTGCCAGCGGGACGTTAGCGGCCAATACGCAGTATTTT.

The CDR3 nucleotides read TGCGCCAGCAGCTTAATCGCGATGCACACTGAAGCTTTCTTT. Protein: CASSLIAMHTEAFF. The chain recombines TRBV5-1 with TRBJ1-1; D ambiguous. V lost 2 bases and J lost 3, with 11 bases in between. CDR1 is SGHRS and CDR2 is YFSETQ in the germline V gene. This CDR3 comprises 14 residues.

The chain has TRBV6-1 and TRBJ2-7, with 9 bases fitting TRBD2. The CDR3 totals 16 residues. Germline values: CDR1 MNHNS, CDR2 SASEGT. The trim removed 7 bases at V and 5 bases at J, leaving 15 bases unmatched. In DNA form, the CDR3 reads TGTGCCAGCATGCAGGCGGGGGGGGTGGCCATTAACGAGCAGTACTTC. This translates into CASMQAGGVAINEQYF.

This clone was seen repeatedly, ten times or more. V gene TRBV6-2 or TRBV6-3 combines with J gene TRBJ1-1; D ambiguous. V lost 7 bases and J 0 bases, leaving 21 bases between the germline ends. Germline V gene sequence: CDR1 MNHEY, CDR2 SVGEGT. The CDR3 extends over 17 amino acids. CDR3 residues: CASTPPGAGHLNTEAFF. The CDR3 DNA reads as TGTGCCAGCACCCCCCCCGGCGCAGGTCATTTGAACACTGAAGCTTTCTTT.

This clone came up a few times. The rearrangement joins TRBV28 to TRBJ1-2; 7 bases are a match to TRBD1. Per germline, CDR1 MDHEN and CDR2 SYDVKM. This CDR3 comprises 13 residues. Germline trimming cut 5 bases from V and 5 bases from J; bases unmatched to any gene: 5. The CDR3 DNA follows: TGTGCCAGCAGTCTTCAGGGGGGGTATGGCTACACCTTC. Translation: CASSLQGGYGYTF.

The V call is TRBV20-1, the J call TRBJ1-5, with TRBD1 identical over 7 bases. The CDR3 runs to 15 residues. CDR1 and CDR2 from the germline V gene are DFQATT and SNEGSKA (reference sequence). J was trimmed by 1 base and V by 3 bases; bases with no gene match: 6. The CDR3 DNA reads as TGCAGTGCTAGTACTCAGGGGGGGAGCAATCAGCCCCAGCATTTT. It encodes CSASTQGGSNQPQHF.

This sequence joins TRBV28 and TRBJ1-2, with D possibly being TRBD1 (6 bases). The ends were cut back, 5 bases at V and 4 bases at J, with 14 bases in the middle. Germline V gene sequence: CDR1 MDHEN, CDR2 SYDVKM. The CDR3 covers 14 residues. The CDR3 nucleotides read TGTGCCAGCAGTATCGGGGGGCAGGTCTATGGCTACACCTTC. Its protein is CASSIGGQVYGYTF.

The table lists this clone with many counts. This chain joins TRBV24-1 and TRBJ2-3, with 10 positions matching TRBD1. This CDR3 contains 16 residues. Germline V lookup: CDR1 KGHDR, CDR2 SFDVKD. Germline trimming cut 7 bases from V and 5 bases from J; bases unmatched to any gene: 11. The CDR3 sequence: CATSPTGTGALDTQYF. The CDR3 DNA reads TGTGCCACCAGCCCCACCGGGACAGGGGCCCTAGATACGCAGTATTTT.

V usage is TRBV6-5 and J usage is TRBJ1-1, with TRBD1 identical over 7 bases. Germline CDR1 is MNHEY and CDR2 is SVGAGI. This CDR3 contains 15 residues. V was clipped by 4 bases and J by 7 bases; unmatched bases: 12. The CDR3 here is CASSSLGTAGNEAFF. The CDR3 DNA follows: TGTGCCAGCAGTTCCCTTGGGACAGCGGGCAATGAAGCTTTCTTT.

The genes are TRBV30 and TRBJ1-5, with D unresolved. Germline V gives CDR1 GTSNPN, CDR2 SVGIG (reference sequence). V gave up 1 base and J gave up 3 bases, with 10 bases separating them. CDR3 length: 14 residues. In DNA, the CDR3 is TGTGCCTGGAGTGCAGGACTAAACAATCAGCCCCAGCATTTT. Residues: CAWSAGLNNQPQHF.

This clone was seen ten or more times. Possible read error: a much larger clone is one base away. The sample holds other DNA sequences that translate to the same CDR3. This chain connects TRBV2 to TRBJ2-3; D call uncertain. Germline CDR1 SNHLY, CDR2 FYNNEI. The CDR3 runs to 12 residues. V was trimmed by 6 bases and J by 6 bases, leaving 10 bases between them. The CDR3 protein is CASRLSGDTQYF. CDR3 nucleotides: TGTGCCAGCAGACTATCGGGTGATACGCAGTATTTT. The whole variable domain, filled in from reference TRBV2 and TRBJ2-3, reads EPEVTQTPSHQVTQMGQEVILRCVPISNHLYFYWYRQILGQKVEFLVSFYNNEISEKSEIFDDQFSVERPDGSNFTLKIRSTKLEDSAMYFCASRLSGDTQYFGPGTRLTVL.

The chain recombines TRBV20-1 with TRBJ1-6; no clear D gene. In germline, CDR1 is DFQATT, CDR2 SNEGSKA (reference sequence). This CDR3 spans 15 amino acids. Trimming cost V 0 bases and J 10 bases, with 16 bases left between them. CDR3 in DNA: TGCAGTGCTAGAGATTCGGCAGATGGGAAATCACCCCTCCACTTT. This encodes CSARDSADGKSPLHF.

This chain links TRBV7-2 with TRBJ2-1; 7 nucleotides align to TRBD1. CDR1 is SGHTA and CDR2 is FQGNSA in the germline V gene. This CDR3 region has 14 residues. After removal of 5 bases from V and 3 bases from J, the junction contained 4 bases not matched to a gene. The CDR3 nucleotides read TGTGCCAGCAGCGTTAACAGGGGCTACAATGAGCAGTTCTTC. This gives the protein CASSVNRGYNEQFF.

The V call is TRBV18, the J call TRBJ2-7, with D tentatively TRBD2 (7 bases). The CDR3 sequence is 15 residues long. CDR1 is KGHSH and CDR2 is LQKENI in the germline V gene. Trimming left V 3 bases short and J 0 bases short, with 12 bases between. In DNA form, the CDR3 reads TGTGCCAGCTCACCGCCCGGGGGGCTCTCCTACGAGCAGTACTTC. It encodes CASSPPGGLSYEQYF.

This clone was seen repeatedly, ten times or more. The chain joins TRBV20-1 to TRBJ2-1; D is unclear. The CDR3 runs 15 residues. Per the germline V gene, CDR1 is DFQATT and CDR2 is SNEGSKA (reference sequence). V was trimmed by 0 bases and J by 5 bases, leaving 14 bases between them. The CDR3 DNA sequence: TGCAGTGCTAGAGAGGGCGTCTGGGTTAACAATGAGCAGTTCTTC. Residues: CSAREGVWVNNEQFF.